This T cell receptor beta chain was recorded in a study of OX40 agonist ivuxolimab in advanced cancers. Looking at the study overall: The treatment was a fully human IgG2 OX40 agonist, ivuxolimab. Every 2 weeks, patients got intravenous ivuxolimab at one of six dose levels (0.01-10 mg/kg).

Broader study findings: The mean number of expanded clones was higher in CD8+ T cells than in CD4+. In the 0.1 to 3.0 mg/kg range, CD4+ and CD8+ blood T cells had expanded clonally by week 6.

The CDR3 has 15 amino acids. Germline values: CDR1 ENHRY, CDR2 SYGVKD. Trimming took off 0 bases at V and 7 bases at J, with 16 bases between the two ends. TCRdb's table, derived via immunoSEQ multiplex PCR, lists solely in-frame clones and lacks some. This sample yields fewer than 90,000 clones, of which about nine tenths are seen a single time; under 1.5% belongs to the top ten. Regarding this clone: Its specificity is not known.

The TCR sequence derives from an adult with an advanced solid tumor such as melanoma, head and neck, liver or kidney cancer. The V gene is TRBV10-3, the J gene TRBJ2-7; the D call may be TRBD1 or TRBD2 (6 bases each). The input for sequencing was CD4+ or CD8+ T cells sorted from blood, taken in a trial of the OX40 agonist ivuxolimab. The CDR3 spells CAISESTGAREEQYF. The CDR3 region has the DNA TGTGCCATCAGTGAGTCGACGGGGGCTCGAGAGGAGCAGTACTTC.